These 25 T cell receptor beta chains were sequenced from one sample in a study of blood T cell repertoires in COVID-19. Data came from immunoSEQ multiplex PCR; TCRdb stores just in-frame clones and leaves some out. This table has 200,000 or so clones, over 75% appearing once. Sequenced sample: peripheral blood. These receptors all stem from a man older than 75 with acute or convalescent COVID-19.

J is TRBJ2-3 and V is TRBV5-1, with TRBD1 matching 9 bases. Germline CDR1 and CDR2: SGHRS and YFSETQ. The J segment lost 1 base and the V segment lost 4 bases, leaving 10 bases of the junction unmatched. This CDR3 region has 17 residues. The CDR3 DNA sequence: TGCGCCAGCAGCCGCGAAGCCGGGACAGGGCGCACAGATACGCAGTATTTT. Its translation is CASSREAGTGRTDTQYF.

The chain joins TRBV11-3 to TRBJ2-1; TRBD2 agrees at 7 bases. After removal of 4 bases from V and 7 bases from J, the junction contained 7 bases not matched to a gene. The CDR3 loop spans 14 amino acids. Looked up from germline, CDR1 is SGHNT and CDR2 is YENEEA. CDR3 loop: CASSSLAGMNEQFF. For the CDR3, the DNA is TGTGCCAGCAGCTCTTTAGCGGGTATGAATGAGCAGTTCTTC.

The rearrangement joins TRBV4-1 to TRBJ2-5; D remains unclear. Germline CDR1 reads MGHRA; CDR2 reads YSYEKL. V was trimmed by 1 base and J by 2 bases, leaving 11 bases between them. This CDR3 spans 15 amino acids. As DNA, the CDR3 is TGCGCCAGCAGCCAAGCTAGTATACCACAAGAGACCCAGTACTTC. It encodes CASSQASIPQETQYF.

V gene TRBV24-1 combines with J gene TRBJ2-3, with a possible D match to TRBD1 (6 bases). Germline V gene sequence: CDR1 KGHDR, CDR2 SFDVKD. The CDR3 has 16 residues. V lost 4 bases to trimming and J lost 2 bases, with 15 bases between them. The CDR3: CATSDRKTGITDTQYF. The CDR3, as DNA: TGTGCCACCAGTGACCGGAAGACAGGAATCACAGATACGCAGTATTTT.

The V call is TRBV10-3, the J call TRBJ1-1, with D perhaps matching TRBD1 (6 bases). The CDR3 has 14 amino acids. Looked up from germline, CDR1 is ENHRY and CDR2 is SYGVKD. Trimming stripped 2 bases from V and 1 base from J, with 8 bases between. This chain's CDR3 is CAISEQGPNTEAFF. Written as DNA, the CDR3 is TGTGCCATCAGTGAGCAGGGGCCGAACACTGAAGCTTTCTTT.

This clone was observed a single time. This chain connects TRBV19 to TRBJ1-2, with D perhaps matching TRBD1 (5 bases). The CDR3 loop spans 18 amino acids. V was cut by 5 bases and J by 0 bases, with 22 bases left in between. Germline values: CDR1 LNHDA, CDR2 SQIVND (reference sequence). CDR3 protein: CASSLGQDGETTNYGYTF. DNA for the CDR3: TGTGCCAGTAGTTTGGGGCAGGATGGGGAAACAACTAACTATGGCTACACCTTC. Supplemented by reference TRBV19 and TRBJ1-2, the full variable domain reads DGGITQSPKYLFRKEGQNVTLSCEQNLNHDAMYWYRQDPGQGLRLIYYSQIVNDFQKGDIAEGYSVSREKKESFPLTVTSAQKNPTAFYLCASSLGQDGETTNYGYTFGSGTRLTVV.

The CDR3 here is CASSLTGTFSYNEQFF. The DNA of the CDR3 is TGTGCCAGCAGCCTAACCGGGACTTTTTCCTACAATGAGCAGTTCTTC. The chain has TRBV7-8 and TRBJ2-1; weak D call: TRBD2 (6 bases). Germline lookup yields CDR1 SGHVS and CDR2 FQNEAQ. This CDR3 region has 16 residues. Trimming took off 5 bases at V and 1 base at J, with 15 bases between the two ends.

The chain employs TRBV18 and TRBJ1-4; tentative D call: TRBD1 (5 bases). Germline V gene sequence: CDR1 KGHSH, CDR2 LQKENI. Trimming removed 2 bases from V and 11 bases from J, with 24 bases in between. The CDR3 consists of 17 residues. The CDR3 DNA reads as TGTGCCAGCTCACCATTAGCCGGTCAAGGGACTCAAGGGAAACTGTTTTTT. Encoded protein: CASSPLAGQGTQGKLFF.

This chain links TRBV14 with TRBJ1-3; D may be TRBD1 (6 bases). V was pared by 4 bases and J by 4 bases, with 14 bases between. CDR1 is SGHDN, CDR2 FVKESK, per germline. The CDR3 is 15 residues long. The DNA for the CDR3 is TGTGCCAGCAGCCGAGATTACAGGGCCGGAAACACCATATATTTT. Encoded protein: CASSRDYRAGNTIYF.

The chain recombines TRBV20-1 with TRBJ2-3; 10 nucleotides line up with TRBD1. The CDR3 spans 15 residues. The J segment lost 4 bases and the V segment lost 3 bases, leaving 7 bases of the junction unmatched. CDR1 DFQATT and CDR2 SNEGSKA come from the germline V gene (reference sequence). The CDR3 reads CSASTTGGRADTQYF. The CDR3 bases are TGCAGTGCTAGTACGACAGGGGGCAGGGCAGATACGCAGTATTTT.

This chain connects TRBV18 to TRBJ2-7; 9 positions match TRBD2. After removal of 3 bases from V and 3 bases from J, the junction contained 12 bases not matched to a gene. The CDR3 extends over 17 amino acids. CDR1 KGHSH and CDR2 LQKENI come from the germline V gene. CDR3 coding DNA: TGTGCCAGCTCACCGAGGCGACCTAGCGGGGCCGACTACGAGCAGTACTTC. Translated: CASSPRRPSGADYEQYF.

This sequence joins TRBV28 and TRBJ2-1, with D possibly TRBD2 on 10 matching bases. Germline V gives CDR1 MDHEN, CDR2 SYDVKM. With 2 bases removed from V and 10 bases from J, the gap between germline ends came to 27 bases. This CDR3 contains 18 residues. The CDR3 is CASSLDRGLTGTSDEQFF. CDR3 DNA sequence: TGTGCCAGCAGTTTAGACAGGGGGTTAACGGGGACTAGCGACGAGCAGTTCTTC.

This chain uses TRBV21-1 with TRBJ1-4; the DNA was not compared with TRBD1, the D call given in the table. TRBV21-1 is assigned pseudogene status. The CDR3 is 16 residues long. CDR3 region: CASSKLGQGEGEKLFF. DNA of the CDR3: TGTGCCAGCAGCAAGCTTGGACAGGGAGAAGGAGAAAAACTGTTTTTT.

This clone was seen only a few times. The chain combines TRBV7-9 with TRBJ1-5; the D is unclear. This CDR3 spans 16 amino acids. Trimming shortened V by 6 bases and J by 2 bases, and 17 bases separated the two germline ends. Germline-derived CDR1 and CDR2 are SEHNR and FQNEAQ (reference sequence). This CDR3 is CASSPGGIRGNQPQHF. CDR3 nucleotide sequence: TGTGCCAGCAGTCCCGGCGGGATAAGGGGCAATCAGCCCCAGCATTTT.

The rearrangement links TRBV19 to TRBJ1-2; possible D gene TRBD1, 6 bases. The CDR3 length is 13 residues. From germline, CDR1 is LNHDA and CDR2 SQIVND (reference sequence). V was pared by 1 base and J by 6 bases, with 9 bases between. The CDR3 sequence: CASSIAHRDGYTF. The CDR3 nucleotides read TGTGCCAGTAGTATAGCCCACAGGGATGGCTACACCTTC.

CDR3 region: CASRGVSGLAALNEQFF. The CDR3 coding sequence is TGTGCCAGTAGGGGAGTATCGGGACTAGCGGCTCTCAATGAGCAGTTCTTC. The V call is TRBV19, the J call TRBJ2-1; TRBD2 matches at 11 bases. Germline V gene lookup returns CDR1 LNHDA and CDR2 SQIVND (reference sequence). This CDR3 comprises 17 residues. J was trimmed by 6 bases and V by 6 bases; bases with no gene match: 13. The whole variable domain, remainder taken from reference TRBV19 and TRBJ2-1, is DGGITQSPKYLFRKEGQNVTLSCEQNLNHDAMYWYRQDPGQGLRLIYYSQIVNDFQKGDIAEGYSVSREKKESFPLTVTSAQKNPTAFYLCASRGVSGLAALNEQFFGPGTRLTVL.

A few counts support this clone. V gene TRBV28 combines with J gene TRBJ2-6; 8 bases match TRBD1. The germline CDR1 and CDR2 sequences are MDHEN and SYDVKM. This CDR3 has 17 amino acids. Germline trimming cut 6 bases from V and 4 bases from J; bases unmatched to any gene: 11. CDR3 sequence reads: CASSPPQGAAGANVLTF. The CDR3 DNA sequence: TGTGCCAGCAGCCCCCCCCAGGGGGCGGCGGGGGCCAACGTCCTGACTTTC.

V usage is TRBV11-2 and J usage is TRBJ1-2, with D possibly TRBD1 on 5 matching bases. The V and J ends lost 5 bases and 4 bases respectively, with 17 bases between them. There are 15 residues in the CDR3. Germline V gene data show CDR1 as SGHAT and CDR2 as FQNNGV. The CDR3 spells CASSPSVDILYGYTF. CDR3 sequence (DNA): TGTGCCAGCAGCCCTAGTGTGGACATTCTCTATGGCTACACCTTC.

The chain has TRBV11-3 and TRBJ2-1, with 9 bases aligning to TRBD2. The junction had 11 bases not matched to a gene; V was cut back by 3 bases and J by 5 bases. CDR3 length: 17 residues. Germline loops: CDR1 SGHNT, CDR2 YENEEA. CDR3: CASSFSLRTSVHNEQFF. In DNA form, the CDR3 reads TGTGCCAGCAGCTTTAGCCTCCGGACTAGCGTCCACAATGAGCAGTTCTTC.

CDR3 in DNA: TGTGCCAGCGGGGGGGCTAGCGGCCTCCATGAGCAGTTCTTC. Amino acids: CASGGASGLHEQFF. This chain links TRBV11-2 with TRBJ2-1; maybe TRBD2 (7 bases). Trimming took off 8 bases at V and 8 bases at J, with 19 bases between the two ends. This CDR3 region has 14 residues. Germline CDR1 is SGHAT and CDR2 is FQNNGV.

This chain uses TRBV24-1 with TRBJ2-7; D is possibly TRBD1 (5 bases). This CDR3 contains 17 residues. Per germline, CDR1 KGHDR and CDR2 SFDVKD. The ends were cut back, 2 bases at V and 6 bases at J, with 22 bases in the middle. In DNA form, the CDR3 reads TGTGCCACCAGTGATTCACCCGCGGAAGGGGCATGGGGCGAGCAGTACGTC. This gives the protein CATSDSPAEGAWGEQYV.

The chain employs TRBV7-2 and TRBJ2-3, with D perhaps matching TRBD2 (6 bases). CDR1 and CDR2 from the germline V gene are SGHTA and FQGNSA. This CDR3 comprises 15 residues. Trimming cost V 4 bases and J 4 bases, with 15 bases left between them. DNA for the CDR3: TGTGCCAGCAGCTCCGCGGCGGGACCTTCAGATACGCAGTATTTT. This gives the protein CASSSAAGPSDTQYF.

The rearrangement uses TRBV11-2 and TRBJ1-2; perhaps TRBD1 as D (6 bases). Germline CDR1 SGHAT, CDR2 FQNNGV. V lost 1 base to trimming and J lost 7 bases, with 16 bases between them. The CDR3 length is 15 residues. DNA of the CDR3: TGTGCCAGCAGCTTAGCCTTGTTGGGGGCGAGTGGCTACACCTTC. Amino acids: CASSLALLGASGYTF.

The CDR3 DNA reads as TGTGCCAGCAGCCCCGCGGGCGGGTGGCAGTTCTTC. Its protein product is CASSPAGGWQFF. The chain is built from TRBV9 and TRBJ2-1; possible D gene TRBD2, 5 bases. CDR1 is SGDLS and CDR2 is YYNGEE in the germline V gene. The CDR3 has 12 residues. The V and J ends lost 4 bases and 12 bases respectively, with 14 bases between them.

This chain connects TRBV5-1 to TRBJ2-1; 9 bases are a match to TRBD2. CDR1 and CDR2 from the germline V gene are SGHRS and YFSETQ. Unmatched junction bases numbered 4, after V lost 0 bases and J lost 3 bases. This CDR3 has 16 residues. CDR3 in amino acids: CASSLVAGDHYNEQFF. For the CDR3, the DNA is TGCGCCAGCAGCTTGGTAGCGGGAGATCACTACAATGAGCAGTTCTTC.